This TCR beta chain comes out of a study of shared clonotypes between healthy human individuals. Points from the study as a whole: Only blood was sampled; tissue repertoires likely differ.

Termini included, the CDR3 measures 15 amino acids. Per the germline V gene, CDR1 is SNHLY and CDR2 is FYNNEI. Regarding this clone: Antigen unknown. The DNA is omitted, as the CDR3 cannot be located on it reliably, and the CDR3 follows TCRdb's listing.

The authors' processing: With immunoSEQ giving junction-only sequences and no quality scores, filtering differed. The repertoire was sequenced with immunoSEQ multiplex PCR; TCRdb's copy has only in-frame clones and lacks some. That table is the source of V, J and clone size, and D and trimming were worked out from the DNA. The table lists more than 400,000 clones, about 96% of them singletons, with 0.064% in the top ten. The chain is built from TRBV2 and TRBJ1-1. Sequencing was carried out using naive CD4+ T cells sorted from blood. The subset is: CD45RA+ positively selected. This receptor was taken from a young woman in good health. The CDR3 spells CATVSLGMANTEAFF.